These 2 T cell receptor beta chains share one sample of origin, sequenced in a study of graft-versus-host responses after intestinal transplantation. TCRdb's copy holds only in-frame clones and misses some; the assay was immunoSEQ multiplex PCR. The sample has approximately 54,000 clones, roughly 89% seen once. The sequencing used PBMCs, collected 650 to 670 days after intestinal transplant. These receptors were collected from a human patient who received an intestinal transplant, so some T cells may come from the graft donor.

The V call is TRBV18, the J call TRBJ1-3; D is perhaps TRBD1 (5 bases). In germline, CDR1 is KGHSH, CDR2 LQKENI. The CDR3 is 15 residues long. Trimming cost V 1 base and J 1 base, with 8 bases left between them. The CDR3 DNA follows: TGTGCCAGCTCACCACAAGGGGTTTCTGGAAACACCATATATTTT. It encodes CASSPQGVSGNTIYF.

CDR3 in DNA: TGTGCCAGCAGTCTAGGACTAGCGGGGGGGCGAGAGCAGTTCTTC. Protein product: CASSLGLAGGREQFF. This sequence joins TRBV6-5 and TRBJ2-1; the match to TRBD2 covers 15 bases. The V gene's germline CDR1 is MNHEY and CDR2 SVGAGI. With 5 bases clipped from V and 10 bases from J, the junction kept 6 bases outside the gene matches. The length of the CDR3 is 15 residues.